Shown below are 28 T cell receptor beta chains from a single sample sequenced in a study of cytomegalovirus exposure and HLA in healthy donors. The PCR had 60 Vbeta and 13 Jbeta primers. Sequenced by immunoSEQ multiplex PCR; TCRdb stores in-frame clones only, minus some. The sample includes around 180,000 clones, approximately 84% of them seen just once. Material for sequencing was PBMCs. These receptors all come from a girl aged 5 to 17 in good health and CMV-seropositive.

The gene calls are TRBV2 and TRBJ2-1; a possible D gene is TRBD2 (5 bases). Germline V lookup: CDR1 SNHLY, CDR2 FYNNEI. The CDR3 extends over 15 amino acids. V was pared by 3 bases and J by 0 bases, with 9 bases between. The CDR3 spells CASSEDSISYNEQFF. The CDR3 DNA reads TGTGCCAGCAGTGAGGACTCAATCTCCTACAATGAGCAGTTCTTC. Full variable domain (remainder filled in from reference TRBV2 and TRBJ2-1): EPEVTQTPSHQVTQMGQEVILRCVPISNHLYFYWYRQILGQKVEFLVSFYNNEISEKSEIFDDQFSVERPDGSNFTLKIRSTKLEDSAMYFCASSEDSISYNEQFFGPGTRLTVL.

The J gene is TRBJ1-4, the V gene TRBV5-1, with D unresolved. Germline V gene lookup returns CDR1 SGHRS and CDR2 YFSETQ. The CDR3 has 14 amino acids. Trimming pared 0 bases from V and 8 bases from J, leaving 11 bases between. The CDR3 bases are TGCGCCAGCAGCTTGGAGGCAGGAAAAGAAAAACTGTTTTTT. The encoded protein is CASSLEAGKEKLFF.

V gene TRBV5-6 combines with J gene TRBJ2-5, with a weak D call TRBD1 (6 bases). Germline V lookup: CDR1 SGHDT, CDR2 YYEEEE. Trimming took off 0 bases at V and 4 bases at J, with 13 bases between the two ends. The CDR3 has 15 residues. CDR3 in amino acids: CASSLVQGSGETQYF. For the CDR3, the DNA is TGTGCCAGCAGCTTGGTACAGGGTTCTGGAGAGACCCAGTACTTC.

The chain recombines TRBV7-9 with TRBJ2-2, with TRBD1 matching over 7 bases. Germline V lookup: CDR1 SEHNR, CDR2 FQNEAQ (reference sequence). The V and J ends lost 5 bases and 3 bases, in that order; junction bases with no gene match: 15. CDR3 size: 18 residues. The CDR3 sequence is CASSRPGTAQSDTGELFF. Written as DNA, the CDR3 is TGTGCCAGCAGCCGTCCCGGGACAGCCCAGTCGGACACCGGGGAGCTGTTTTTT.

The chain carries TRBV4-2 and TRBJ2-6, with D perhaps TRBD2 (5 bases). Germline CDR1 and CDR2: LGHNA and YNFKEQ. V was shortened by 3 bases and J by 0 bases, with 18 bases between the two germline ends. The CDR3 is 19 amino acids. The DNA for the CDR3 is TGTGCCAGCAGCCAGGTCGGCCCAGGCGGGCGCTCTGGGGCCAACGTCCTGACTTTC. Protein product: CASSQVGPGGRSGANVLTF.

This clone was picked up one time. The chain recombines TRBV5-1 with TRBJ2-1; tentatively, D is TRBD2 (7 bases). The CDR3 extends over 15 amino acids. Trimming stripped 1 base from V and 0 bases from J, with 8 bases between. The germline CDR1 and CDR2 sequences are SGHRS and YFSETQ. CDR3 coding DNA: TGCGCCAGCAGCTTGCGGGGGGCCTCCTACAATGAGCAGTTCTTC. Amino acid sequence: CASSLRGASYNEQFF.

This chain joins TRBV6-5 and TRBJ1-2, with 10 bases fitting TRBD1. The length of the CDR3 is 15 residues. The germline V gene has CDR1 MNHEY and CDR2 SVGAGI. J gave up 4 bases and V 3 bases, and 5 bases lay outside the gene matches. CDR3 coding DNA: TGTGCCAGCAGTTATAGGACAGGGGGTGGCTATGGCTACACCTTC. Its protein is CASSYRTGGGYGYTF.

The CDR3 here is CAISDRGANTEAFF. CDR3 sequence (DNA): TGTGCCATCAGTGATCGGGGTGCGAACACTGAAGCTTTCTTT. The chain joins TRBV10-3 to TRBJ1-1, with D uncertain. V gave up 3 bases and J gave up 1 base, with 9 bases separating them. Germline V gene sequence: CDR1 ENHRY, CDR2 SYGVKD. This CDR3 has 14 amino acids.

The chain recombines TRBV2 with TRBJ2-3; D call uncertain. Per the germline V gene, CDR1 is SNHLY and CDR2 is FYNNEI. With 10 bases removed from V and 0 bases from J, the gap between germline ends came to 11 bases. CDR3 size: 13 residues. The CDR3 loop reads CATTRLSTDTQYF. The CDR3 DNA follows: TGTGCCACCACCCGACTTAGCACAGATACGCAGTATTTT.

The chain combines TRBV19 with TRBJ1-6, with D maybe TRBD1 (6 bases). The ends were cut back, 3 bases at V and 7 bases at J, with 10 bases in the middle. Germline V CDR1 and CDR2: LNHDA, SQIVND (reference sequence). The CDR3 loop spans 14 amino acids. The CDR3 is CASSIGGGNSPLHF. As DNA, the CDR3 is TGTGCCAGTAGTATTGGGGGCGGGAATTCACCCCTCCACTTT.

V gene TRBV5-1 combines with J gene TRBJ2-6; possibly TRBD1 for D (5 bases). The CDR3 extends over 16 amino acids. The germline gives CDR1 SGHRS, CDR2 YFSETQ. V lost 0 bases and J 0 bases, leaving 7 bases between the germline ends. The CDR3 here is CASSLEGDSGANVLTF. In DNA, the CDR3 is TGCGCCAGCAGCTTGGAAGGGGACTCTGGGGCCAACGTCCTGACTTTC.

This clone was recorded a few times. This rearrangement joins TRBV6-4 to TRBJ2-2; 9 bases fit TRBD1. CDR3 length: 14 residues. V shed 3 bases, J shed 6 bases, and the junction held 2 bases outside the gene matches. Germline-derived CDR1 and CDR2 are MRHNA and SNTAGT. CDR3 in DNA: TGTGCCAGCAGTGATGGGACAGGGTCCGGGGAGCTGTTTTTT. It translates to CASSDGTGSGELFF.

V is TRBV6-1 and J is TRBJ1-1; D might be TRBD1 (6 bases). V was pared by 5 bases and J by 1 base, with 14 bases between. CDR1 is MNHNS and CDR2 is SASEGT in the germline V gene. This CDR3 contains 15 residues. CDR3 in amino acids: CASSTLGGTNTEAFF. The CDR3 DNA reads TGTGCCAGCAGTACATTAGGGGGAACGAACACTGAAGCTTTCTTT.

CDR3 nucleotides: TGTGCCAGCAGCGTAGGAGGCGGGGGGACCAACACCGGGGAGCTGTTTTTT. Translated, it gives CASSVGGGGTNTGELFF. The chain carries TRBV9 and TRBJ2-2, with TRBD2 matching 8 bases. V lost 0 bases, J lost 2 bases, and 6 bases stayed unmatched. This CDR3 spans 17 amino acids. Germline values: CDR1 SGDLS, CDR2 YYNGEE.

The CDR3 loop reads CASSLGGAYGYTF. The CDR3 region has the DNA TGCGCCAGCAGCTTAGGCGGAGCCTATGGCTACACCTTC. The V gene is TRBV5-1, the J gene TRBJ1-2, with D hard to call. With 2 bases removed from V and 4 bases from J, the gap between germline ends came to 9 bases. There are 13 residues in the CDR3. Germline V CDR1 and CDR2: SGHRS, YFSETQ.

This chain connects TRBV6-5 to TRBJ2-7; no reliable D call. The V end was cut by 6 bases, the J end by 3 bases, with 12 bases between. This CDR3 is 13 amino acids long. Germline values: CDR1 MNHEY, CDR2 SVGAGI. The CDR3 loop is CASSQDKYYEQYF. The DNA of the CDR3 is TGTGCCAGCAGCCAAGACAAGTACTACGAGCAGTACTTC.

The V gene is TRBV2, the J gene TRBJ1-1, with D possibly being TRBD1 (5 bases). The CDR3 has 16 amino acids. Looked up from germline, CDR1 is SNHLY and CDR2 is FYNNEI. Trimming removed 4 bases at V and 1 base at J, with 16 bases between. CDR3: CASSGGGKAANTEAFF. CDR3 sequence (DNA): TGTGCCAGCAGTGGGGGCGGTAAGGCGGCGAACACTGAAGCTTTCTTT.

The chain combines TRBV5-6 with TRBJ2-7; a weak D match, TRBD1 (7 bases). Trimming removed 0 bases at V and 6 bases at J, with 10 bases between. Looked up from germline, CDR1 is SGHDT and CDR2 is YYEEEE. CDR3 length equals 13 residues. The CDR3 nucleotides read TGTGCCAGCAGCTTGGGACAGGGAGGCGAGCAGTACTTC. Its translation: CASSLGQGGEQYF.

The rearrangement joins TRBV5-1 to TRBJ1-1, with a possible D match to TRBD1 (6 bases). Germline CDR1 and CDR2: SGHRS and YFSETQ. V was trimmed by 3 bases and J by 6 bases, leaving 18 bases between them. The CDR3 consists of 15 residues. The CDR3 nucleotides are TGCGCCAGCAGCTCAAGGACAGAGGAAAAAGCTGAAGCTTTCTTT. Amino acids: CASSSRTEEKAEAFF.

This clone came up once. The genes are TRBV2 and TRBJ1-2; D unresolved. The V end lost 7 bases, the J end lost 8 bases, and 17 bases lay between the germline ends. CDR1 and CDR2 from the germline V gene are SNHLY and FYNNEI. CDR3 length: 13 residues. Here the CDR3 DNA reads TGTGCCAGCACCAGAGGCAATGTTCGAGGCTACACCTTC. This gives the protein CASTRGNVRGYTF.

The gene calls are TRBV11-1 and TRBJ2-1; tentatively, D is TRBD2 (6 bases). This CDR3 is 16 amino acids long. The germline gives CDR1 SGHAT, CDR2 FQDESV (reference sequence). Trimming pared 5 bases from V and 2 bases from J, leaving 16 bases between. Here the CDR3 DNA reads TGTGCCAGCAGCGCCCTCCTCGGGGGAGCCTACAATGAGCAGTTCTTC. Its protein is CASSALLGGAYNEQFF.

The rearrangement uses TRBV7-9 and TRBJ1-1; 9 nucleotides match TRBD1. V lost 5 bases and J lost 1; bases outside the gene matches: 8. CDR3 length: 16 amino acids. The germline gives CDR1 SEHNR, CDR2 FQNEAQ (reference sequence). CDR3 region: CASSQRDRASNTEAFF. For the CDR3, the DNA is TGTGCCAGCAGCCAGAGGGACAGGGCCTCGAACACTGAAGCTTTCTTT.

The V gene is TRBV6-5, the J gene TRBJ1-2; tentative D call: TRBD1 (6 bases). The length of the CDR3 is 11 residues. From germline, CDR1 is MNHEY and CDR2 SVGAGI. Trimming took off 6 bases at V and 8 bases at J, with 10 bases between the two ends. In nucleotides, the CDR3 is TGTGCCAGCAGGCACAGGGACGGCTACACCTTC. As protein: CASRHRDGYTF.

The chain employs TRBV9 and TRBJ2-3; 10 nucleotides match TRBD1. V shed 3 bases, J shed 3 bases, and the junction held 7 bases outside the gene matches. CDR1 SGDLS and CDR2 YYNGEE come from the germline V gene. This CDR3 has 16 amino acids. The CDR3 here is CASSGRDRGITDTQYF. CDR3 sequence (DNA): TGTGCCAGCAGCGGCCGGGACAGGGGAATTACAGATACGCAGTATTTT.

The rearrangement uses TRBV4-2 and TRBJ1-2; the D gene is possibly TRBD1 (5 bases). This CDR3 has 13 amino acids. Trimming shortened V by 4 bases and J by 4 bases, and 10 bases separated the two germline ends. From germline, CDR1 is LGHNA and CDR2 YNFKEQ. The CDR3 loop is CASSPARAYGYTF. DNA for the CDR3: TGTGCCAGCAGCCCGGCCAGGGCCTATGGCTACACCTTC.

The genes are TRBV6-6 and TRBJ2-5, with D maybe TRBD1 (5 bases). There are 16 residues in the CDR3. Germline values: CDR1 MNHNY, CDR2 SVGAGI (reference sequence). Trimming left V 6 bases short and J 4 bases short, with 21 bases between. The CDR3 nucleotides are TGTGCCAGCAGAGAAAATTCTAGGGGCGACAGAGAGACCCAGTACTTC. Translating it yields CASRENSRGDRETQYF.

The chain has TRBV9 and TRBJ1-2; no clear D gene. There are 19 residues in the CDR3. V gave up 6 bases and J gave up 0 bases, with 27 bases separating them. CDR1 and CDR2 (germline): SGDLS, YYNGEE. In DNA form, the CDR3 reads TGTGCCAGCACCAAAGACGTATTGGAACGGACTGGCCCTAACTATGGCTACACCTTC. Amino acids: CASTKDVLERTGPNYGYTF. Complete variable domain (other parts from reference TRBV9 and TRBJ1-2): DSGVTQTPKHLITATGQRVTLRCSPRSGDLSVYWYQQSLDQGLQFLIQYYNGEERAKGNILERFSAQQFPDLHSELNLSSLELGDSALYFCASTKDVLERTGPNYGYTFGSGTRLTVV.

The chain employs TRBV19 and TRBJ2-7, with D tentatively TRBD2 (6 bases). The germline V and J ends were trimmed by 1 base and 0 bases, with 16 bases remaining between them. The length of the CDR3 is 17 residues. The germline CDR1 and CDR2 sequences are LNHDA and SQIVND (reference sequence). This CDR3 reads CASSIGGGTPSSYEQYF. CDR3 DNA: TGTGCCAGTAGTATAGGAGGCGGGACGCCGAGCTCCTACGAGCAGTACTTC.